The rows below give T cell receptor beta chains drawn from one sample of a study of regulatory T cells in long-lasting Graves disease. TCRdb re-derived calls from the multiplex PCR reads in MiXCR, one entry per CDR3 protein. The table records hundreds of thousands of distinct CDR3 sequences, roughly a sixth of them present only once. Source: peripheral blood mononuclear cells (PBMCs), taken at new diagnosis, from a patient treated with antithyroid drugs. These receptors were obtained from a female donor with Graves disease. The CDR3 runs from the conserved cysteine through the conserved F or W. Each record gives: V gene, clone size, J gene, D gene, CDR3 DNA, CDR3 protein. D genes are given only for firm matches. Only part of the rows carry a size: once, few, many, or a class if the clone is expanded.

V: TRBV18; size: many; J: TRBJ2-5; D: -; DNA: TGTGCCAGCTCACCACAGGGGCGGGGAGAGACCCAGTACTTC; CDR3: CASSPQGRGETQYF
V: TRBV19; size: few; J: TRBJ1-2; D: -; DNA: TGTGCCAGTCGCCTCTCCGGGGTTGTTGGCTACACCTTC; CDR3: CASRLSGVVGYTF
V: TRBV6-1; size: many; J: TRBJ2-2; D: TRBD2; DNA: TGTGCCAGCACCCTTAGCGGGAGGTTATCCACCGGGGAGCTGTTTTTT; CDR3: CASTLSGRLSTGELFF
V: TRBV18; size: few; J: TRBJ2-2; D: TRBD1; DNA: TGTGCCAGCTCACCGGGACAGGGTCATGGCGGGGAGCTGTTTTTT; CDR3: CASSPGQGHGGELFF
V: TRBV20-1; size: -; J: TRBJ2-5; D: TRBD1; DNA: TGCAGTGCTAGAGAATGGGGACAGGCCGAATATACCCAGTACTTC; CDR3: CSAREWGQAEYTQYF
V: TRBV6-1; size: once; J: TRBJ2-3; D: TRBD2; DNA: TGTGCCAGCTCGCCAAGGGGGCTAGCGGGAGTAAGGTTTAGTGGAGATACGCAGTATTTT; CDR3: CASSPRGLAGVRFSGDTQYF
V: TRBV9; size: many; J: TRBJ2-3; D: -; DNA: TGTGCCAGCAGCGTAGGCGGTGGCGGCACAGATACGCAGTATTTT; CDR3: CASSVGGGGTDTQYF
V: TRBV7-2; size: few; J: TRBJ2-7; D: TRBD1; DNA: TGTGCCAGCAGCTTTGTCGGGACAGGGACCTACGAGCAGTACTTC; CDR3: CASSFVGTGTYEQYF
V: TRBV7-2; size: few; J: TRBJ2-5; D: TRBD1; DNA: TGTGCCAGCAGTTTCAACAGGGGGCGCGGGGAGACCCAGTACTTC; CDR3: CASSFNRGRGETQYF
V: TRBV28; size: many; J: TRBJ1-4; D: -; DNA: TGTGCCAGCAGTACCACAGGGTCAACTAATGAAAAACTGTTTTTT; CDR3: CASSTTGSTNEKLFF
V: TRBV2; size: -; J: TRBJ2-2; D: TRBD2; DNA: TGTGCCAGCAGCCGCGCTAGCGGAGGTGGCGGGGAGCTGTTTTTT; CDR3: CASSRASGGGGELFF
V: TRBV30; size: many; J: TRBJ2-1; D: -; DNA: TGTGCCTGGAGGGACTATTCCGACAATGAGCAGTTCTTC; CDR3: CAWRDYSDNEQFF
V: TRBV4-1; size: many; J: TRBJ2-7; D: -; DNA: TGCGCCAGCAGCCAGCAGACAGTGAGCTCCTACGAGCAGTACTTC; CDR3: CASSQQTVSSYEQYF
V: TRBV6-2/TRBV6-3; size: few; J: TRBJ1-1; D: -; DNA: TGTGCCAGCAGTTACGGTCAGGAAGCTTTCTTT; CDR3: CASSYGQEAFF
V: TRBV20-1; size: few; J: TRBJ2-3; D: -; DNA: TGCAGTGCTAGTATGGGGGCAGATACGCAGTATTTT; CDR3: CSASMGADTQYF
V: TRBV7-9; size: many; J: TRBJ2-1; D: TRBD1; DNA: TGTGCCAGCAGCTTCGATGAGGGGGCCCTCTCCTACAATGAGCAGTTCTTC; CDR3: CASSFDEGALSYNEQFF
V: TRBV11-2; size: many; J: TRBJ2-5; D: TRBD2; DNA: TGTGCCAGCAGAACTAGCGGGGGGCACCAAGAGACCCAGTACTTC; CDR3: CASRTSGGHQETQYF
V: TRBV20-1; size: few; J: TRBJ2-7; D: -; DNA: TGCAGTGCTAGAGATTTAGCGGGCAGGGGCTACGAGCAGTACTTC; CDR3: CSARDLAGRGYEQYF
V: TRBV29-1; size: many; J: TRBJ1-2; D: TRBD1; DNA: TGCAGCGTCTCCGCCGGGACAGGATACTATGGCTACACCTTC; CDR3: CSVSAGTGYYGYTF
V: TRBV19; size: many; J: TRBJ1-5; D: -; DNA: TGTGCCAGTACCCGGACGGCGGAGTTGCGGCAGCCCCAGCATTTT; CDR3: CASTRTAELRQPQHF
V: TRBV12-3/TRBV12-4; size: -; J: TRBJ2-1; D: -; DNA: TGTGCCAACAGACGGGGGGCGGGAGATGAGCAGTTCTTC; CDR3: CANRRGAGDEQFF
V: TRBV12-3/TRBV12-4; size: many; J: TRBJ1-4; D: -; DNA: TGTGCCAGCAGGGGGAATGAGGGTCCAACTAATGAAAAACTGTTTTTT; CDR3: CASRGNEGPTNEKLFF
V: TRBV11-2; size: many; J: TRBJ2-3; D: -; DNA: TGTGCCAGCAGCTTAGGAATAAGGGTGAGCACAGATACGCAGTATTTT; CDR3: CASSLGIRVSTDTQYF
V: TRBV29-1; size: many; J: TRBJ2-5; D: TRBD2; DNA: TGCAGCGTTGATAATAGCGGGAGGGCCGGGGAGACCCAGTACTTC; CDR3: CSVDNSGRAGETQYF